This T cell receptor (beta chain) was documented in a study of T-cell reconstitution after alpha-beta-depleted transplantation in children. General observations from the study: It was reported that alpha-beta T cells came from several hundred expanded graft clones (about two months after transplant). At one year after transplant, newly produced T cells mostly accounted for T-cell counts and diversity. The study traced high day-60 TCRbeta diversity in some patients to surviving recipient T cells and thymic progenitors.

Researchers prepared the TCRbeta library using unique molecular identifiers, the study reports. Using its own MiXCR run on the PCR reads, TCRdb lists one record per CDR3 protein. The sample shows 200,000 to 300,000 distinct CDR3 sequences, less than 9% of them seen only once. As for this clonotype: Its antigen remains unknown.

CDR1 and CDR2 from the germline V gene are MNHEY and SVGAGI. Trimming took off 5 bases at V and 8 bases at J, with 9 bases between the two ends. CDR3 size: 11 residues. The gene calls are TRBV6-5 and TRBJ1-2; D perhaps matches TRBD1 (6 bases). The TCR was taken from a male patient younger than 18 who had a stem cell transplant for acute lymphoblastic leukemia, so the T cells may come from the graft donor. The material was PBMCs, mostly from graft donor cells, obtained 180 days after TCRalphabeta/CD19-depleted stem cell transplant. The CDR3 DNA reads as TGTGCCAGCAGTCAGGGGAGAGGCTACACCTTC. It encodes CASSQGRGYTF.